The 22 T cell receptor beta chains in this list originate from one sample, sequenced in a study of blood T cells in healthy people across ages. A second roughly 6 to 12 cycle PCR used barcoded and J-beta primers. TCRdb passed the 5' RACE reads through MiXCR, listing each CDR3 protein once. The data show 450,000 to 700,000 distinct CDR3 sequences, 25% to 30% seen once. Source material: blood. All receptors derive from a woman aged 65 to 85 in good health.

This clonotype has just a few counts. V is TRBV5-1 and J is TRBJ2-5; TRBD2 aligns across 9 bases. Germline CDR1 SGHRS, CDR2 YFSETQ. The CDR3 spans 14 residues. Unmatched junction bases numbered 4, after V lost 2 bases and J lost 5 bases. In DNA, the CDR3 is TGCGCCAGCAGCTTACCTAGCGGGGCCGAGACCCAGTACTTC. It yields the protein CASSLPSGAETQYF.

The rearrangement uses TRBV6-5 and TRBJ1-4; no definite D call. Germline V gene lookup returns CDR1 MNHEY and CDR2 SVGAGI. The V end lost 0 bases, the J end lost 4 bases, and 12 bases lay between the germline ends. This CDR3 is 16 amino acids long. CDR3 DNA: TGTGCCAGCAGTTACTCGTTCGGGAGAGGTAATGAAAAACTGTTTTTT. Translated: CASSYSFGRGNEKLFF.

This clonotype was seen only a few times. The V call is TRBV12-3 or TRBV12-4, the J call TRBJ1-5; TRBD1 matches at 9 bases. The V gene end was trimmed by 7 bases and the J gene end by 7 bases; junction bases not matched to a gene: 8. The CDR3 is 14 amino acids. DNA of the CDR3: TGTGCCAGCAACCTACAGGGGGCTGGACAGCCCCAGCATTTT. Its translation: CASNLQGAGQPQHF.

This clonotype showed up many times. V is TRBV2 and J is TRBJ1-3; D unclear. The CDR3 runs 13 residues. The V gene's germline CDR1 is SNHLY and CDR2 FYNNEI. Trimming removed 3 bases from V and 0 bases from J, with 3 bases in between. The CDR3 nucleotides are TGTGCCAGCAGTGACTACTCTGGAAACACCATATATTTT. It specifies CASSDYSGNTIYF.

This clonotype has more than one count but fewer than ten. The J gene is TRBJ1-2, the V gene TRBV2; 9 positions match TRBD1. V gave up 4 bases and J gave up 4 bases; unmatched junction bases: 10. The CDR3 sequence is 16 residues long. Germline lookup yields CDR1 SNHLY and CDR2 FYNNEI. In DNA, the CDR3 is TGTGCCAGCAGTGTATTACAGGGGGCCTCTAGCTATGGCTACACCTTC. Amino acid sequence: CASSVLQGASSYGYTF. Variable domain in full (rest from reference TRBV2 and TRBJ1-2): EPEVTQTPSHQVTQMGQEVILRCVPISNHLYFYWYRQILGQKVEFLVSFYNNEISEKSEIFDDQFSVERPDGSNFTLKIRSTKLEDSAMYFCASSVLQGASSYGYTFGSGTRLTVV.

V and J are TRBV3-1 and TRBJ1-2, with a weak D call TRBD1 (5 bases). Trimming shortened V by 1 base and J by 0 bases, and 12 bases separated the two germline ends. Germline V gives CDR1 LGHDT, CDR2 YNNKEL (reference sequence). The CDR3 has 16 amino acids. Written as DNA, the CDR3 is TGTGCCAGCAGCCAAGGGCAGGGATTGGCTAACTATGGCTACACCTTC. Its protein product is CASSQGQGLANYGYTF.

This clonotype has only a few counts. V gene TRBV7-9 combines with J gene TRBJ1-4; 9 nucleotides line up with TRBD1. Trimming removed 5 bases from V and 5 bases from J; junction bases left unmatched: 6. The V gene's germline CDR1 is SEHNR and CDR2 FQNEAQ (reference sequence). The CDR3 totals 15 residues. The CDR3 sequence is CASSPGTGKNEKLFF. In DNA, the CDR3 is TGTGCCAGCAGCCCGGGGACAGGGAAGAATGAAAAACTGTTTTTT.

This chain connects TRBV3-1 to TRBJ2-5, with 9 bases fitting TRBD2. V shed 5 bases and J 3 bases; nucleotides not matched to a gene: 1. This CDR3 spans 13 amino acids. Germline V gene data show CDR1 as LGHDT and CDR2 as YNNKEL (reference sequence). Written as DNA, the CDR3 is TGTGCCAGCAGCAGACTAGCGGAAGAGACCCAGTACTTC. Protein product: CASSRLAEETQYF.

This clonotype has ten or more counts. The rearrangement uses TRBV27 and TRBJ2-1; D gene ambiguous. The germline V gene has CDR1 MNHEY and CDR2 SMNVEV (reference sequence). V dropped 2 bases and J dropped 0 bases, with 8 bases sitting between them. This CDR3 spans 15 amino acids. CDR3 DNA sequence: TGTGCCAGCAGTTTAAAGGCCCCCTCCTACAATGAGCAGTTCTTC. Protein product: CASSLKAPSYNEQFF.

The genes are TRBV5-1 and TRBJ1-1; weak D call: TRBD1 (6 bases). The CDR3 consists of 14 residues. The germline gives CDR1 SGHRS, CDR2 YFSETQ. Trimming took off 5 bases at V and 3 bases at J, with 14 bases between the two ends. The CDR3: CASSDQGPDTEAFF. For the CDR3, the DNA is TGCGCCAGCAGTGATCAGGGGCCAGACACTGAAGCTTTCTTT.

The chain recombines TRBV27 with TRBJ1-1; D perhaps matches TRBD1 (5 bases). The CDR3 covers 13 residues. CDR1 and CDR2 from the germline V gene are MNHEY and SMNVEV (reference sequence). The V and J ends lost 6 bases and 4 bases respectively, with 12 bases between them. Written as DNA, the CDR3 is TGTGCCAGCAGCGGGAACCAGGGCACTGAAGCTTTCTTT. Protein sequence: CASSGNQGTEAFF.

The chain uses TRBV3-1 and TRBJ2-5; no definite D call. V lost 2 bases to trimming and J lost 1 base, with 11 bases between them. The CDR3 contains 15 residues. Looked up from germline, CDR1 is LGHDT and CDR2 is YNNKEL (reference sequence). CDR3 amino acids: CASSQPLSSQETQYF. CDR3 sequence (DNA): TGTGCCAGCAGCCAACCCCTGTCCAGCCAAGAGACCCAGTACTTC.

The chain uses TRBV20-1 and TRBJ2-5; a possible D gene is TRBD1 (6 bases). Trimming cost V 6 bases and J 5 bases, with 19 bases left between them. The CDR3 spans 14 residues. Per germline, CDR1 DFQATT and CDR2 SNEGSKA (reference sequence). In nucleotides, the CDR3 is TGCAGTGCACGAGACAGGATCTGGGGGGAGACCCAGTACTTC. It specifies CSARDRIWGETQYF.

In this sample, this clonotype turned up a few times. The V gene is TRBV20-1, the J gene TRBJ1-2; D is ambiguous. Germline V gives CDR1 DFQATT, CDR2 SNEGSKA (reference sequence). V gave up 5 bases and J gave up 8 bases, with 21 bases separating them. The CDR3 is 14 amino acids. The CDR3: CSAPKDTYVGGYTF. As DNA, the CDR3 is TGCAGTGCTCCCAAAGACACCTACGTCGGGGGCTACACCTTC.

V usage is TRBV12-3 or TRBV12-4 and J usage is TRBJ1-1, with a possible D match to TRBD1 (6 bases). V lost 2 bases, J lost 5 bases, and 15 bases lay in between. The CDR3 has 15 amino acids. This chain's CDR3 is CASSLTGRGRTEAFF. CDR3 DNA sequence: TGTGCCAGCAGTTTAACAGGGCGCGGCAGAACTGAAGCTTTCTTT.

The chain joins TRBV20-1 to TRBJ2-3, with D maybe TRBD2 (5 bases). Germline CDR1 reads DFQATT; CDR2 reads SNEGSKA (reference sequence). V gave up 6 bases and J gave up 0 bases, with 13 bases separating them. This CDR3 has 14 amino acids. The CDR3, as DNA: TGCAGTGCCCCTGGTCGGACTAGCACAGATACGCAGTATTTT. It encodes CSAPGRTSTDTQYF.

This clonotype came up a few times. This chain connects TRBV29-1 to TRBJ2-7; TRBD1 agrees at 10 bases. The length of the CDR3 is 13 residues. Per germline, CDR1 SQVTM and CDR2 ANQGSEA. Trimming took 5 bases from V and 1 from J; bases not matched to a gene: 2. The CDR3 reads CSVRTGGSYEQYF. CDR3 nucleotides: TGCAGCGTTCGGACAGGGGGTTCCTACGAGCAGTACTTC.

The chain joins TRBV7-2 to TRBJ1-4; no clear D gene. Trimming stripped 0 bases from V and 7 bases from J, with 12 bases between. CDR1 SGHTA and CDR2 FQGNSA come from the germline V gene. The CDR3 consists of 15 residues. The DNA of the CDR3 is TGTGCCAGCAGCTTAGCGGGAGGGAATCTTGAAAAACTGTTTTTT. Its translation is CASSLAGGNLEKLFF.

V is TRBV21-1 and J is TRBJ1-4; the D call in the table, TRBD1, was not verified against the DNA. TRBV21-1 is annotated as a pseudogene. The CDR3 is made up of 16 amino acids. The CDR3 nucleotides are TGTGCCAGCAGCAAAGCCGGGACAACAACTAATGAAAAACTGTTTTTT. As protein: CASSKAGTTTNEKLFF.

The chain combines TRBV7-3 with TRBJ2-7; D gene ambiguous. Germline values: CDR1 SGHTA, CDR2 FQGTGA. Between the trimmed V and J ends, which lost 0 bases and 5 bases, there was a span of 8 bases. This CDR3 has 13 amino acids. The CDR3, as DNA: TGTGCCAGCAGCTTAACGATACGGGACGAGCAGTACTTC. The encoded protein is CASSLTIRDEQYF.

This clonotype was picked up a small number of times. The chain employs TRBV20-1 and TRBJ1-2; perhaps TRBD1 as D (5 bases). Germline CDR1 reads DFQATT; CDR2 reads SNEGSKA (reference sequence). The CDR3 is 14 residues long. V was trimmed by 6 bases and J by 2 bases, leaving 16 bases between them. This CDR3 reads CSAAPGTENYGYTF. CDR3 in DNA: TGCAGTGCAGCCCCCGGGACTGAGAACTATGGCTACACCTTC.

The chain carries TRBV29-1 and TRBJ1-2, with D possibly matching TRBD1 (6 bases). The V gene lost 7 bases and the J gene lost 8 bases, with 20 bases spanning the gap. Per germline, CDR1 SQVTM and CDR2 ANQGSEA. This CDR3 is 13 amino acids long. The CDR3 spells CSGEPYSGGGYTF. The DNA of the CDR3 is TGCAGCGGGGAGCCCTACTCCGGGGGCGGCTACACCTTC. Drawing the rest from reference TRBV29-1 and TRBJ1-2, the complete variable domain is SAVISQKPSRDICQRGTSLTIQCQVDSQVTMMFWYRQQPGQSLTLIATANQGSEATYESGFVIDKFPISRPNLTFSTLTVSNMSPEDSSIYLCSGEPYSGGGYTFGSGTRLTVV.